These 6 T cell receptor beta chains came from one sample sequenced in a study of human T cells and chemical hapten exposure (dated by TCRdb to the early 2020s). This specimen's time point label, interpreted: patch test 3, about 24 weeks after DPC sensitization. The treatment or condition tag for this specimen amounts to: therapeutic diphenylcyclopropenone sensitization with weekly scalp DPC. Library creation used RACE. Instrument used: NextSeq 500. TCRdb itself trimmed the public reads at Q25 with fastp, ran MiXCR and retained productive beta chains. Rows matching on CDR3 protein sequence are summarized as one entry with the most common DNA and genes. This sample is represented by about 190,000 distinct CDR3 sequences; about 25% of them were singletons. Approximately 2.5% of the sample belongs to the ten largest clones. This material consisted of whole blood, taken in connection with sensitization to the hapten diphenylcyclopropenone (DPC). These receptors all stem from a woman aged 35 to 49 with alopecia areata. Some clones in this sample may be carry-over from other donors' samples.

This clonotype has at least ten counts. The chain employs TRBV12-3 or TRBV12-4 and TRBJ2-5; maybe TRBD2 (6 bases). Trimming took 3 bases from V and 2 from J, leaving 10 bases between them. This CDR3 comprises 14 residues. CDR3 coding DNA: TGTGCCAGCAGTTTTGGCGCGGGGCAAGAGACCCAGTACTTC. It yields the protein CASSFGAGQETQYF.

The chain employs TRBV7-2 and TRBJ2-1; D call uncertain. In germline, CDR1 is SGHTA, CDR2 FQGNSA. The V end was cut by 2 bases, the J end by 8 bases, with 10 bases between. This CDR3 is built from 13 residues. The CDR3 nucleotides are TGTGCCAGCAGCTTAATGCGGTCATATGAGCAGTTCTTC. Amino acids: CASSLMRSYEQFF.

This clonotype was detected many times. The J gene is TRBJ1-2, the V gene TRBV5-4; the D is unclear. Trimming removed 4 bases at V and 7 bases at J, with 14 bases between. CDR1 and CDR2 (germline): SGHNT, YYREEE (reference sequence). The CDR3 spans 13 residues. As DNA, the CDR3 is TGTGCCAGCAGCCCAGAAGTGCCAGGTGGCTACACCTTC. It translates to CASSPEVPGGYTF.

This rearrangement joins TRBV29-1 to TRBJ2-1, with D possibly being TRBD2 (5 bases). The germline V and J ends were trimmed by 6 bases and 5 bases, with 11 bases remaining between them. Germline CDR1 and CDR2: SQVTM and ANQGSEA. The CDR3 is 12 amino acids. CDR3 in amino acids: CSVGRPNNEQFF. DNA of the CDR3: TGCAGCGTGGGGAGACCGAACAATGAGCAGTTCTTC.

J is TRBJ2-3 and V is TRBV9; TRBD2 matches at 10 bases. The V gene end was trimmed by 5 bases and the J gene end by 5 bases; junction bases not matched to a gene: 8. The CDR3 runs 15 residues. Germline V gene lookup returns CDR1 SGDLS and CDR2 YYNGEE. The CDR3 DNA follows: TGTGCCAGCAGTGTACAAGCGGGAGGGGGAGATACGCAGTATTTT. It translates to CASSVQAGGGDTQYF.

In this sample, this clonotype turned up a few times. The chain recombines TRBV29-1 with TRBJ2-7; D is ambiguous. The CDR3 is 11 residues long. Germline CDR1 is SQVTM and CDR2 is ANQGSEA. V was cut by 6 bases and J by 5 bases, with 11 bases left in between. Here the CDR3 reads CSVRSVHEQYF. CDR3 bases: TGCAGCGTCCGGAGTGTCCACGAGCAGTACTTC.